The rows below give T cell receptor beta chains drawn from one sample of a study of T cells in Graves' hyperthyroidism and ophthalmopathy. TCRdb recomputed calls from the multiplex PCR reads with MiXCR, one row per CDR3 protein. The profile shows about 640,000 distinct CDR3 sequences, about 14% of them singletons. The material sequenced was blood. These receptor sequences come from a woman between 45 and 65 years old with Graves' ophthalmopathy. Each CDR3 is given with its conserved first and last residue. A D gene is named only where the DNA matches it firmly. Not every row has a clone size; where given, it reads once, few, many or a size class.

J	V	D	size	DNA	CDR3
TRBJ1-2	TRBV29-1	-	-	TGCAGCGTTGACGACACTTCTAACTATGGCTACACCTTC	CSVDDTSNYGYTF
TRBJ2-3	TRBV20-1	TRBD2	few	TGCAGTGCTAGCCGGGACTACCTCACAGATACGCAGTATTTT	CSASRDYLTDTQYF
TRBJ2-7	TRBV9	TRBD1	few	TGTGCCAGCAGCGTGAGGGGGCAGGAGGACTACGAGCAGTACTTC	CASSVRGQEDYEQYF
TRBJ1-5	TRBV5-1	TRBD1	many	TGCGCCAGCAGCCAAGGGACAGGGAGCAATCAGCCCCAGCATTTT	CASSQGTGSNQPQHF
TRBJ2-6	TRBV12-3/TRBV12-4	-	few	TGTGCCATTCGAATCTCTGGGGCCAACGTCCTGACTTTC	CAIRISGANVLTF
TRBJ1-5	TRBV5-1	-	many	TGCGCCAGCAGCTTGAATCCCGGCAATCAGCCCCAGCATTTT	CASSLNPGNQPQHF
TRBJ1-5	TRBV27	-	few	TGTGCCAGCAGTTTATTAGGGGTTAGCAATCAGCCCCAGCATTTT	CASSLLGVSNQPQHF
TRBJ2-7	TRBV5-6	-	many	TGTGCCAGCAGCTTGTGGCGGACTTACTACGAGCAGTACTTC	CASSLWRTYYEQYF
TRBJ2-7	TRBV4-1	-	many	TGCGCCAGCAGCCAAGATGTAATAAGCGGTAGGACCTACGAGCAGTACTTC	CASSQDVISGRTYEQYF
TRBJ2-5	TRBV5-1	TRBD1	-	TGCGCCAGCAGCGCGGGACAGGGGTTCGGAGAGACCCAGTACTTC	CASSAGQGFGETQYF
TRBJ1-5	TRBV6-1	-	-	TGTGCCAGCAACCTTCAGGGTTCCAATCAGCCCCAGCATTTT	CASNLQGSNQPQHF
TRBJ2-5	TRBV6-1	TRBD1	many	TGTGCCAGCAGTGGCAGGGGGCAAGAGACCCAGTACTTC	CASSGRGQETQYF
TRBJ2-1	TRBV6-1	-	many	TGTGCCAGCAGTTCGGGACTTGTCTACAATGAGCAGTTCTTC	CASSSGLVYNEQFF
TRBJ2-1	TRBV20-1	TRBD2	-	TGCAGTGCTACCGGGACTAGCGGGACCCTCTCCTACAATGAGCAGTTCTTC	CSATGTSGTLSYNEQFF
TRBJ2-3	TRBV7-2	-	many	TGTGCCAGCAGCTTAGGACAAACTCGAGTGGCAGATACGCAGTATTTT	CASSLGQTRVADTQYF
TRBJ2-7	TRBV7-2	-	many	TGTGCCAGCAGCTTAGTGATGCGGGGCTCCTACGAGCAGTACTTC	CASSLVMRGSYEQYF
TRBJ1-6	TRBV12-3/TRBV12-4	-	-	TGTGCCAGCAATCAGGGTCCTCATTCACCCCTCCACTTT	CASNQGPHSPLHF
TRBJ2-7	TRBV7-2	TRBD1	many	TGTGCCAGCAGCGTGGACAGGGTATACGAGCAGTACTTC	CASSVDRVYEQYF
TRBJ1-1	TRBV19	-	few	TGTGCCAGTAAGTTGACAGCTAGCTATCTGTTGCCCGGAGGCGACACTGAAGCTTTCTTT	CASKLTASYLLPGGDTEAFF
TRBJ1-1	TRBV7-2	TRBD1	many	TGTGCCAGCAGCGTAAGACAGGGGAACACTGAAGCTTTCTTT	CASSVRQGNTEAFF
TRBJ2-1	TRBV11-2	-	many	TGTGCCAGCAGCTTAGAGTGGGAACCTAGCTCCTACAATGAGCAGTTCTTC	CASSLEWEPSSYNEQFF
TRBJ2-1	TRBV20-1	TRBD2	many	TGCAGTGCTAGTCTTCTAGCGGGAGGGAGAAATGAGCAGTTCTTC	CSASLLAGGRNEQFF
TRBJ2-1	TRBV7-6	TRBD2	-	TGTGCCAGCAGCTTAAACGCGGGAGGGCGGGGTGAGCAGTTCTTC	CASSLNAGGRGEQFF
TRBJ2-7	TRBV12-3/TRBV12-4	-	-	TGTGCCAGCAGTTCGTCACCCCCGGGACTTGACGAGCAGTACTTC	CASSSSPPGLDEQYF
TRBJ1-2	TRBV28	TRBD1	once	TGTGCCAGCAGTTTAGACAGGGCCGATGGCTACACCTTC	CASSLDRADGYTF